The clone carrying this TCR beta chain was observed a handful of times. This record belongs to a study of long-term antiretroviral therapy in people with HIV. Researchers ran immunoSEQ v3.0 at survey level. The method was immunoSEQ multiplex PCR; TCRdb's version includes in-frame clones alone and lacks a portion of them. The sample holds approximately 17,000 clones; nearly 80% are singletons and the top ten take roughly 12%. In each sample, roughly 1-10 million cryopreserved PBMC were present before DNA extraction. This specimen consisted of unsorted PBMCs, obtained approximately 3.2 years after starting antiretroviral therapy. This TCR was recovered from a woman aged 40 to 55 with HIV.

The CDR3 loop is CASSQVGGTALGEQYF. CDR3 bases: TGCGCCAGCAGCCAAGTGGGCGGGACAGCCTTGGGGGAGCAGTACTTC. The chain is built from TRBV4-1 and TRBJ2-7; D might be TRBD1 (7 bases). This CDR3 spans 16 amino acids. Trimming left V 1 base short and J 7 bases short, with 20 bases between. Germline V lookup: CDR1 MGHRA, CDR2 YSYEKL.